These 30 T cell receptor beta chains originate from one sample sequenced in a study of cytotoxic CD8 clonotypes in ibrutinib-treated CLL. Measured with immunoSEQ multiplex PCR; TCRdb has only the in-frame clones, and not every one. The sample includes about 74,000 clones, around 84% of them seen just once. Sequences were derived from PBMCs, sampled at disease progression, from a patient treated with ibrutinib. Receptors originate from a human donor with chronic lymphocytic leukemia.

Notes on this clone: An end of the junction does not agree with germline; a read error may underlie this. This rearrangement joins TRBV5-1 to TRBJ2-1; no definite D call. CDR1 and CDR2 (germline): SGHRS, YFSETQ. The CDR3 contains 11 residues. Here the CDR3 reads CASSSHNEQFF. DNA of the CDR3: TGCGCCAGCAGCTCCCACAATGAGCAGTTCTTC.

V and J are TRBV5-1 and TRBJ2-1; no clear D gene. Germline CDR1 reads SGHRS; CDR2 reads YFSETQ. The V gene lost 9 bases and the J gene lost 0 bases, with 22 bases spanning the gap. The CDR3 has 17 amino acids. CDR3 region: CATQRSSVSRSYNEQFF. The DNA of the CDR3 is TGCGCCACCCAACGGTCGAGCGTGAGCCGCTCCTACAATGAGCAGTTCTTC. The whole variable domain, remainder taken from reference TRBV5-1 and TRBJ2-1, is KAGVTQTPRYLIKTRGQQVTLSCSPISGHRSVSWYQQTPGQGLQFLFEYFSETQRNKGNFPGRFSGRQFSNSRSEMNVSTLELGDSALYLCATQRSSVSRSYNEQFFGPGTRLTVL.

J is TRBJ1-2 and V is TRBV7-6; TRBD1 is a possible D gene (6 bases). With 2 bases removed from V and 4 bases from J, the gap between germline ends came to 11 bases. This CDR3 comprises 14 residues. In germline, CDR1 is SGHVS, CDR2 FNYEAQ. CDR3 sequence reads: CASSLNRATYGYTF. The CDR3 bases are TGTGCCAGCAGCTTAAACAGGGCCACCTATGGCTACACCTTC.

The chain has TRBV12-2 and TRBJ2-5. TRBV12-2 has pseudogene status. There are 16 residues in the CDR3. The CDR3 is CASRSRRGGRQETQYF. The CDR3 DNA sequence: TGTGCAAGTCGCTCTCGGCGTGGGGGACGTCAAGAGACCCAGTACTTC.

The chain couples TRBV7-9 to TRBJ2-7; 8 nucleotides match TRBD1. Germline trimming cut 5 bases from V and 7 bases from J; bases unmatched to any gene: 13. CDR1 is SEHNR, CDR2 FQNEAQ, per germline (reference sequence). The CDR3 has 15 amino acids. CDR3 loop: CASSATGQVFAEQYF. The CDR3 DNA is TGTGCCAGCAGCGCGACGGGACAGGTTTTTGCGGAGCAGTACTTC.

CDR3 coding DNA: TGTGCCAGCAGTGCCGGGACAGCGAACTATGGCTACACCTTC. This gives the protein CASSAGTANYGYTF. The chain has TRBV7-2 and TRBJ1-2; 7 bases are a match to TRBD1. Germline V gene lookup returns CDR1 SGHTA and CDR2 FQGNSA. V was pared by 6 bases and J by 2 bases, with 6 bases of the junction left unmatched. The CDR3 contains 14 residues.

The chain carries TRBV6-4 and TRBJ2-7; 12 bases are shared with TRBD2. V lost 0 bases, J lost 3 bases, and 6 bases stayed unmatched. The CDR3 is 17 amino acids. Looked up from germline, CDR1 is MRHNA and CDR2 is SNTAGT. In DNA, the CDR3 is TGTGCCAGCAGTGACTCAGGACTAGCGGGGATCGGCTACGAGCAGTACTTC. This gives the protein CASSDSGLAGIGYEQYF.

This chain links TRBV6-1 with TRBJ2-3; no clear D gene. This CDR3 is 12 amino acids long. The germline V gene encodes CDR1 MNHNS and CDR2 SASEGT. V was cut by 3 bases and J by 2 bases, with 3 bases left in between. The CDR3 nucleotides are TGTGCCAGCAGTGATAACACAGATACGCAGTATTTT. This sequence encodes CASSDNTDTQYF.

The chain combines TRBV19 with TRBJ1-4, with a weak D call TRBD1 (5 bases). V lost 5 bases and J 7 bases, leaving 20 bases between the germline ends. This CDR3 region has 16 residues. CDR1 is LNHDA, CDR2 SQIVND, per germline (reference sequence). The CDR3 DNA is TGTGCCAGTAGTCACAGGAAAGAGCAACTAATTGAAAAACTGTTTTTT. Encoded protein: CASSHRKEQLIEKLFF.

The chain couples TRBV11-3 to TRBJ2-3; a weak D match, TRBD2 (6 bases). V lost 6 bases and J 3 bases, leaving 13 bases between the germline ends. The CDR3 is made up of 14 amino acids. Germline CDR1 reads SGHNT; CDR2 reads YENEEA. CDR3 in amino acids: CASRRGSSTDTQYF. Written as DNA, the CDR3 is TGTGCCAGCAGACGGGGGAGTTCGACAGATACGCAGTATTTT.

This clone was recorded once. The CDR3 reads CASSPPSGGMGNEQFF. The DNA of the CDR3 is TGTGCCAGCTCACCACCATCAGGGGGCATGGGGAATGAGCAGTTCTTC. This rearrangement joins TRBV18 to TRBJ2-1, with 8 bases fitting TRBD1. CDR1 and CDR2 (germline): KGHSH, LQKENI. With V trimmed by 0 bases and J by 7 bases, 8 bases remained unmatched. The CDR3 sequence is 16 residues long. The full variable domain, completed using reference TRBV18 and TRBJ2-1, is NAGVMQNPRHLVRRRGQEARLRCSPMKGHSHVYWYRQLPEEGLKFMVYLQKENIIDESGMPKERFSAEFPKEGPSILRIQQVVRGDSAAYFCASSPPSGGMGNEQFFGPGTRLTVL.

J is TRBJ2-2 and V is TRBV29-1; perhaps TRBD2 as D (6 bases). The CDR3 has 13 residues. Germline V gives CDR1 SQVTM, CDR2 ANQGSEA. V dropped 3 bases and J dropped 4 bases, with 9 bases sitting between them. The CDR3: CSVDLGGTGELFF. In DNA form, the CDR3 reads TGCAGCGTTGACTTGGGAGGCACCGGGGAGCTGTTTTTT.

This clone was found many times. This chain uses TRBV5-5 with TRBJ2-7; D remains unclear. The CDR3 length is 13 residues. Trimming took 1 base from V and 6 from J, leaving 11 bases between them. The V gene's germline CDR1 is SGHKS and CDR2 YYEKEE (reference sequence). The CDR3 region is CASSLTARGEQYF. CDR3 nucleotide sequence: TGTGCCAGCAGCTTGACAGCACGCGGCGAGCAGTACTTC. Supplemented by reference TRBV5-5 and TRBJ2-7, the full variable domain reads DAGVTQSPTHLIKTRGQQVTLRCSPISGHKSVSWYQQVLGQGPQFIFQYYEKEERGRGNFPDRFSARQFPNYSSELNVNALLLGDSALYLCASSLTARGEQYFGPGTRLTVT.

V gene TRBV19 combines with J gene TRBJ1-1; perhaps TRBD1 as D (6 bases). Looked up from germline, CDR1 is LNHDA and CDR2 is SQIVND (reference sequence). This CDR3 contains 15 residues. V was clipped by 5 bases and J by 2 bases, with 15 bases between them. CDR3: CASSLSRGFNTEAFF. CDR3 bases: TGTGCCAGTAGTCTCAGCAGGGGCTTTAACACTGAAGCTTTCTTT.

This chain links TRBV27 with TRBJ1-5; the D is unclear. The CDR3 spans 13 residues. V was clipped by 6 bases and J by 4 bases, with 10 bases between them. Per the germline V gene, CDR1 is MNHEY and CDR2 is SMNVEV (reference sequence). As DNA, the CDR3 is TGTGCCAGCAGCATAATGGGGAATCAGCCCCAGCATTTT. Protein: CASSIMGNQPQHF.

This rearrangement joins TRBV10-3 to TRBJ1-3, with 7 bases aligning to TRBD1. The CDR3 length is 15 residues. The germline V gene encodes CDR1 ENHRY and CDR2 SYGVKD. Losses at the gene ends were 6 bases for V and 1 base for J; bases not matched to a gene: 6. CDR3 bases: TGTGCCATCAGCGAACTACAGGGGTCTGGAAACACCATATATTTT. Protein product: CAISELQGSGNTIYF.

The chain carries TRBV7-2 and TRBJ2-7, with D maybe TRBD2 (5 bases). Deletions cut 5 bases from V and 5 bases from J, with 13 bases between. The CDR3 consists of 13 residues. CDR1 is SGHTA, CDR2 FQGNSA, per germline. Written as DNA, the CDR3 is TGTGCCAGCAGCCGCCCTACCGGGAACGAGCAGTACTTC. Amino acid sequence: CASSRPTGNEQYF.

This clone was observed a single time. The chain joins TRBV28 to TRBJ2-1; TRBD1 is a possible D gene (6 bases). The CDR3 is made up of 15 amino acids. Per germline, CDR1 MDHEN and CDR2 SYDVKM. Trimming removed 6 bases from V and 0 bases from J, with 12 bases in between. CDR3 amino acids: CASRQGGLSYNEQFF. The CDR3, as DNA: TGTGCCAGCAGACAAGGGGGTCTCTCCTACAATGAGCAGTTCTTC.

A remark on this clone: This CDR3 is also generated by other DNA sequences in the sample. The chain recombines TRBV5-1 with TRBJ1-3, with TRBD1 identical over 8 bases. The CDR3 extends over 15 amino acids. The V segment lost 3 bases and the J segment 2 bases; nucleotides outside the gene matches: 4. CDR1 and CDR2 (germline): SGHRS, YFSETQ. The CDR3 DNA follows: TGCGCCAGCAGCTACGGACAGGGAGCTGGAAACACCATATATTTT. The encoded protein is CASSYGQGAGNTIYF.

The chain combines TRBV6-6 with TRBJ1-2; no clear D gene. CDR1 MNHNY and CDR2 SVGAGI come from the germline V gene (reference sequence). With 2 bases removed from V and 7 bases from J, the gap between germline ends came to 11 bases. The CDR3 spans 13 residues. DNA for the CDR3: TGTGCCAGCAGTTACCGAGGGTCCGCTGGCTACACCTTC. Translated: CASSYRGSAGYTF.

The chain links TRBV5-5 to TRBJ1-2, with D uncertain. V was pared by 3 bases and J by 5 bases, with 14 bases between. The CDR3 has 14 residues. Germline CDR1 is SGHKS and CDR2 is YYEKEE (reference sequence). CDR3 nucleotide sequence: TGTGCCAGCAGCTCTGTGCAGCTTGTATATGGCTACACCTTC. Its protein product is CASSSVQLVYGYTF. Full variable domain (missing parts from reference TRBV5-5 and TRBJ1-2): DAGVTQSPTHLIKTRGQQVTLRCSPISGHKSVSWYQQVLGQGPQFIFQYYEKEERGRGNFPDRFSARQFPNYSSELNVNALLLGDSALYLCASSSVQLVYGYTFGSGTRLTVV.

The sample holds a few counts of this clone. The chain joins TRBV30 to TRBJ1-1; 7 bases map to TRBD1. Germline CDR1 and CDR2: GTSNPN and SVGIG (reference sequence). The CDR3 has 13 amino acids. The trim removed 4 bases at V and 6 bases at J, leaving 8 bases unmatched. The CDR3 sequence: CAWKRQGGSEAFF. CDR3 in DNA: TGTGCCTGGAAGAGACAGGGAGGGTCTGAAGCTTTCTTT.

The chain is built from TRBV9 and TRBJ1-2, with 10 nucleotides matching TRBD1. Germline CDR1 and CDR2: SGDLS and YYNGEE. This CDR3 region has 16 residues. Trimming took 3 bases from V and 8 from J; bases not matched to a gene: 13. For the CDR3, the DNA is TGTGCCAGCAGCGCGGGGAGGGACAGGGGTCTGCAAGGCTACACCTTC. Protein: CASSAGRDRGLQGYTF.

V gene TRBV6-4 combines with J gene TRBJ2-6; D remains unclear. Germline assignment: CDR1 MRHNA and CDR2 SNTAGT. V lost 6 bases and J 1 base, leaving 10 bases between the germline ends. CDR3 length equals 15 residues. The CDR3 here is CASSDDSSGANVLTF. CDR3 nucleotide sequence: TGTGCCAGCAGCGATGACTCTTCTGGGGCCAACGTCCTGACTTTC.

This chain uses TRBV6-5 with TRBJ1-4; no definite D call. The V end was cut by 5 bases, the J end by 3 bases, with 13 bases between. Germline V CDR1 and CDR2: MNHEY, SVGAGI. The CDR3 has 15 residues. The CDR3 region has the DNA TGTGCCAGCAGTCCCCCGCTCGGAGCTAATGAAAAACTGTTTTTT. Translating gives CASSPPLGANEKLFF.

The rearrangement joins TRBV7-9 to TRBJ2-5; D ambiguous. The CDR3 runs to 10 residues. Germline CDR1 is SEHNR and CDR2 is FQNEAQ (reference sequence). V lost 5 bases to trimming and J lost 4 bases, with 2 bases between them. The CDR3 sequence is CASSRETQYF. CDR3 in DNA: TGTGCCAGCAGCAGAGAGACCCAGTACTTC.

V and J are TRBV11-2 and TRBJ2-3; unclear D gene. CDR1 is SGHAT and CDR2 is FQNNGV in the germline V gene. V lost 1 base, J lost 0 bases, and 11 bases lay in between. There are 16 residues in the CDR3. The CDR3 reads CASSLGVSYSTDTQYF. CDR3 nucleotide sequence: TGTGCCAGCAGCTTAGGGGTTAGCTATAGCACAGATACGCAGTATTTT.

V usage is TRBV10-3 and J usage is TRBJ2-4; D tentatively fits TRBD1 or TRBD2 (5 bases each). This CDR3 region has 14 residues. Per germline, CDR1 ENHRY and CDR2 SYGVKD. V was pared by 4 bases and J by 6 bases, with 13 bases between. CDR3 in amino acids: CAISVGGTSNIQYF. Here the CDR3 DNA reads TGTGCCATCAGTGTTGGGGGAACCTCAAACATTCAGTACTTC.

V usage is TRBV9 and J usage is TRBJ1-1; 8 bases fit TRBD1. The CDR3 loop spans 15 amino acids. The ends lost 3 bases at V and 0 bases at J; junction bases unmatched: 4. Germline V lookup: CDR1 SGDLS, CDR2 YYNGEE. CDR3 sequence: CASSELTGVNTEAFF. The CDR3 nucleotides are TGTGCCAGCAGCGAGTTGACAGGGGTGAACACTGAAGCTTTCTTT. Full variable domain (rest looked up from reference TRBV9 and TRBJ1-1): DSGVTQTPKHLITATGQRVTLRCSPRSGDLSVYWYQQSLDQGLQFLIQYYNGEERAKGNILERFSAQQFPDLHSELNLSSLELGDSALYFCASSELTGVNTEAFFGQGTRLTVV.

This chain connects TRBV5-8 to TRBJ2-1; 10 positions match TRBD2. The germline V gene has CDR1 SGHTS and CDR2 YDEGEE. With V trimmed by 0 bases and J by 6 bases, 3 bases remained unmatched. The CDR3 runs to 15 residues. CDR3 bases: TGTGCCAGCAGCTTGGCGGCTAGCGGGAGCAATGAGCAGTTCTTC. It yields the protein CASSLAASGSNEQFF.